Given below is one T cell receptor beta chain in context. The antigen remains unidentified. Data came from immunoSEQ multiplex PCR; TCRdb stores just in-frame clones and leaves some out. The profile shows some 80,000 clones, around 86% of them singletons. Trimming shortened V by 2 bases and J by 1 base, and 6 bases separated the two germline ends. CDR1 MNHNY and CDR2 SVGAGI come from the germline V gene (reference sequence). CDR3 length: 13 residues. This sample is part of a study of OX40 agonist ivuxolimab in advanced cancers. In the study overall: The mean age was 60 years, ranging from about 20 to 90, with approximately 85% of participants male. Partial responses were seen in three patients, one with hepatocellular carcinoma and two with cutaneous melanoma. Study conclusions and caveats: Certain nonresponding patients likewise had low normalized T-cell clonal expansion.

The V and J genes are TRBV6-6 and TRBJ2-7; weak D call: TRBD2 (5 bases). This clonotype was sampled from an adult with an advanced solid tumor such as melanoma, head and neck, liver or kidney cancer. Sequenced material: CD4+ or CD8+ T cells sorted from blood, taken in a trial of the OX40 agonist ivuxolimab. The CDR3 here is CASSYRGSYEQYF. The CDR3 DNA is TGTGCCAGCAGTTACCGGGGTTCCTACGAGCAGTACTTC.